The source of this T cell receptor beta chain is a study of response to subunit inactivated influenza vaccine. The CDR3 is 15 amino acids. Trimming cost V 4 bases and J 8 bases; bases outside gene matches: 9. In germline, CDR1 is LNHNV, CDR2 YYDKDF (reference sequence). TCRdb recomputed calls from the RT-PCR reads with MiXCR, one row per CDR3 protein. The sample records hundreds of thousands of distinct CDR3 sequences, about 15% being singletons. This chain connects TRBV15 to TRBJ1-4, with TRBD1 identical over 8 bases. This sequence originates from a man aged 50 to 69 who received an inactivated influenza vaccine. This specimen was CD4+ T cells sorted from PBMCs, taken approximately 25 months after vaccination. CDR3 sequence reads: CATSTKTGVGEKLFF. The CDR3 DNA sequence: TGTGCCACCAGCACTAAGACAGGGGTGGGCGAAAAACTGTTTTTT.